Detailed here is one TCR beta chain. Its antigen is not identified. The record originates from a study of radiotherapy plus CTLA-4 blockade in lung cancer. Study results and caveats: Radiotherapy with ipilimumab was followed by blood expansion of tumor-derived clones.

CDR3 size: 15 residues. Germline assignment: CDR1 SGHAT and CDR2 FQNNGV. Losses at the gene ends were 6 bases for V and 8 bases for J; bases not matched to a gene: 13. The data were produced by immunoSEQ multiplex PCR, yet TCRdb's version contains in-frame clones alone and is incomplete. Counted here are 25,000 to 40,000 clones, more than 70% occurring once; the ten biggest clones make up 4.7%. V is TRBV11-2 and J is TRBJ2-1, with TRBD2 matching over 7 bases. The sample was peripheral blood, taken from a patient treated with radiotherapy plus ipilimumab. The clonotype comes from a human donor with non-small cell lung cancer whose response to radiotherapy plus ipilimumab could not be evaluated. The CDR3 is CASSGAGWGSDEQFF. CDR3 DNA: TGTGCCAGCAGTGGAGCGGGATGGGGTTCGGATGAGCAGTTCTTC.